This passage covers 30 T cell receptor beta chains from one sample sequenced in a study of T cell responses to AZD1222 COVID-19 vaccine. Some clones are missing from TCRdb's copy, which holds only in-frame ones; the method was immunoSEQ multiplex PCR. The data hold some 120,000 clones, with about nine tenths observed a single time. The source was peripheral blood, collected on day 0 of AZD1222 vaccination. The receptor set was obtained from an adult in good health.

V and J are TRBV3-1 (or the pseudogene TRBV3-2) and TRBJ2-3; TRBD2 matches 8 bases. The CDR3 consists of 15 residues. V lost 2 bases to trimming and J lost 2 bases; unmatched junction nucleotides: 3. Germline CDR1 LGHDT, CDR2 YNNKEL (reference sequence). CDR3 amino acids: CASSQPSGSTDTQYF. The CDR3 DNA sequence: TGTGCCAGCAGCCAACCTAGCGGGTCCACAGATACGCAGTATTTT.

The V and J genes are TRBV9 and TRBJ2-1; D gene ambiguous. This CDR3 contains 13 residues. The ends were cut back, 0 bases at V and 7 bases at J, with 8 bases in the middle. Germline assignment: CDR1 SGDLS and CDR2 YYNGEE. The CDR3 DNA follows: TGTGCCAGCAGCGTAGAACCGGTGAATGAGCAGTTCTTC. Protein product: CASSVEPVNEQFF.

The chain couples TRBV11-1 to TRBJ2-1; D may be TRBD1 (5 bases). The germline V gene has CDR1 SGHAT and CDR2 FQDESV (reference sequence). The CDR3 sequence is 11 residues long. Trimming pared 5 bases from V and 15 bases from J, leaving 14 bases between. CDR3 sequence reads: CASSHAGYPFF. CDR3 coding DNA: TGTGCCAGCAGCCACGCAGGGTATCCGTTCTTC.

The CDR3 region is CAWRMNTEAFF. Here the CDR3 DNA reads TGTGCCTGGAGGATGAACACTGAAGCTTTCTTT. The chain combines TRBV30 with TRBJ1-1; the D is unclear. Germline CDR1 GTSNPN, CDR2 SVGIG (reference sequence). This CDR3 spans 11 amino acids. V was trimmed by 3 bases and J by 0 bases, leaving 2 bases between them.

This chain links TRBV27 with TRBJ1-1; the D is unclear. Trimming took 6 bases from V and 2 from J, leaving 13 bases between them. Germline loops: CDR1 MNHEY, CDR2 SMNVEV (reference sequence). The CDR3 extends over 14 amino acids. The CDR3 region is CASSKLGFNTEAFF. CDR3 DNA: TGTGCCAGCAGCAAACTAGGGTTTAACACTGAAGCTTTCTTT.

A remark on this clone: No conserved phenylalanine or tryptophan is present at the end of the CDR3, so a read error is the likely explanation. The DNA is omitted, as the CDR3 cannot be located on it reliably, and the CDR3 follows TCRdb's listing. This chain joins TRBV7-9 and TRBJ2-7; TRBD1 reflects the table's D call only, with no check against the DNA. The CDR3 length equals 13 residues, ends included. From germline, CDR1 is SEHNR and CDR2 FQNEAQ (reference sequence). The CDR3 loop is CASSAMAGDRVNI.

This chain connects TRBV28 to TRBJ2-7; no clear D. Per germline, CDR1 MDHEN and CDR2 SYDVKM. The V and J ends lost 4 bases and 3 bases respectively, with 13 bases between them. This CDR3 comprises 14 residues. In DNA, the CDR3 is TGTGCCAGCAGTTCAGGCGGTAGAATCTACGAGCAGTACTTC. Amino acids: CASSSGGRIYEQYF.

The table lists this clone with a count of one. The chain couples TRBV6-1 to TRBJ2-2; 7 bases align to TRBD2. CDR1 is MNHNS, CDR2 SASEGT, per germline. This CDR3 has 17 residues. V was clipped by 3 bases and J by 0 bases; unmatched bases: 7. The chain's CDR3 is CASSELAAYANTGELFF. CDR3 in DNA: TGTGCCAGCAGTGAGCTAGCGGCCTACGCGAACACCGGGGAGCTGTTTTTT.

The CDR3 DNA sequence: TGTGCCAGCAGTCACGAAAGGGCGGGGGGCAGCAATCAGCCCCAGCATTTT. This sequence encodes CASSHERAGGSNQPQHF. The genes are TRBV6-6 and TRBJ1-5; TRBD1 is a possible D gene (6 bases). This CDR3 has 17 amino acids. Germline-derived CDR1 and CDR2 are MNHNY and SVGAGI (reference sequence). Trimming took 5 bases from V and 1 from J, leaving 18 bases between them.

CDR3 in DNA: TGTGCCAGCAGTTCTCCGACAGGCACAGATACGCAGTATTTT. It is translated as CASSSPTGTDTQYF. The rearrangement joins TRBV28 to TRBJ2-3, with D possibly being TRBD1 (5 bases). The CDR3 has 14 amino acids. Trimming left V 4 bases short and J 1 base short, with 9 bases between. Germline V gene data show CDR1 as MDHEN and CDR2 as SYDVKM.

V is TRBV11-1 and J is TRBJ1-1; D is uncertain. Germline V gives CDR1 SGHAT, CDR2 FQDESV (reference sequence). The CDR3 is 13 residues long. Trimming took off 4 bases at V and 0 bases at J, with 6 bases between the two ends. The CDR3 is CASSYLMNTEAFF. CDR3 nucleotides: TGTGCCAGCAGCTATTTGATGAACACTGAAGCTTTCTTT.

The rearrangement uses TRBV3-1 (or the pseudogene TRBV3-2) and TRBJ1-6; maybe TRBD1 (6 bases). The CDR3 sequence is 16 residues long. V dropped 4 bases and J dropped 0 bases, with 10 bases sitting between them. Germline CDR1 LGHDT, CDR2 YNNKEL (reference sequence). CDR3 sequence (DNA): TGTGCCAGCAGCCCCCAACAGGGCTCCTATAATTCACCCCTCCACTTT. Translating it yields CASSPQQGSYNSPLHF.

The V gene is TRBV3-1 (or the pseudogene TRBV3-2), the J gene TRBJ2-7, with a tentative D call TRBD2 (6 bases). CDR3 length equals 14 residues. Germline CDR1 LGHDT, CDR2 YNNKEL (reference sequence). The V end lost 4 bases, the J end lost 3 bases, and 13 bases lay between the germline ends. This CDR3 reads CASSLWGDGYEQYF. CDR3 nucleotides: TGTGCCAGCAGCCTTTGGGGGGACGGCTACGAGCAGTACTTC.

This CDR3 is CASSPSGTAYGYTF. In DNA form, the CDR3 reads TGTGCCAGCAGCCCCTCCGGGACAGCATATGGCTACACCTTC. The chain is built from TRBV7-8 and TRBJ1-2; the match to TRBD1 covers 7 bases. The CDR3 loop spans 14 amino acids. V gave up 5 bases and J gave up 5 bases; unmatched junction bases: 8. Germline V gene sequence: CDR1 SGHVS, CDR2 FQNEAQ.

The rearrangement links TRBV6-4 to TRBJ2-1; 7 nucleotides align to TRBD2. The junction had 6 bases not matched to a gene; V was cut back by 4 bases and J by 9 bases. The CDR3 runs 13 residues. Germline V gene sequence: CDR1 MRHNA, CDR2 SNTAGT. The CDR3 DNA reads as TGTGCCAGCAGTGGAAGAGTAGCGGGTGAGCAGTTCTTC. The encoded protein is CASSGRVAGEQFF.

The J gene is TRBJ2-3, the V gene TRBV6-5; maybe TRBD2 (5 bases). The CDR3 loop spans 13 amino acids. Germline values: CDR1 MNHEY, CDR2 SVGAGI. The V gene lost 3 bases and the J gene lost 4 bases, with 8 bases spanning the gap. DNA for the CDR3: TGTGCCAGCAGTTATGCGGGCCCAGATACGCAGTATTTT. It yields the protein CASSYAGPDTQYF.

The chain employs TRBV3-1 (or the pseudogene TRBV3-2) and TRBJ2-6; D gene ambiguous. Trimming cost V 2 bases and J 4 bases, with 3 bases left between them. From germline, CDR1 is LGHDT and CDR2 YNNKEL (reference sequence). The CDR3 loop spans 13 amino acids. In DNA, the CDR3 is TGTGCCAGCAGCCAATACGGGGCCAACGTCCTGACTTTC. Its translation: CASSQYGANVLTF.

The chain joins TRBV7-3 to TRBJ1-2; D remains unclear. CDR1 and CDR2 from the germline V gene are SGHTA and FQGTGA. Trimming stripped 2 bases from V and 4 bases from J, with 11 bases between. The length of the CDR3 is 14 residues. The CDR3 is CASSLGGRSYGYTF. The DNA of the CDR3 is TGTGCCAGCAGCTTAGGCGGCAGAAGCTATGGCTACACCTTC.

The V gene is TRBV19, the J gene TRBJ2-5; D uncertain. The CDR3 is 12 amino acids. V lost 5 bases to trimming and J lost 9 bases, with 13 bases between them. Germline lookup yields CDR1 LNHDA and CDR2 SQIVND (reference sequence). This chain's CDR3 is CASSFNQEPQYF. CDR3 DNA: TGTGCCAGTAGTTTTAATCAGGAGCCCCAGTACTTC.

CDR3 sequence: CASSIIRGTKETQYF. In nucleotides, the CDR3 is TGTGCCAGTAGTATTATAAGGGGAACTAAAGAGACCCAGTACTTC. This chain joins TRBV19 and TRBJ2-5, with D perhaps matching TRBD1 (5 bases). Germline-derived CDR1 and CDR2 are LNHDA and SQIVND (reference sequence). V gave up 3 bases and J gave up 3 bases, with 14 bases separating them. This CDR3 has 15 amino acids.

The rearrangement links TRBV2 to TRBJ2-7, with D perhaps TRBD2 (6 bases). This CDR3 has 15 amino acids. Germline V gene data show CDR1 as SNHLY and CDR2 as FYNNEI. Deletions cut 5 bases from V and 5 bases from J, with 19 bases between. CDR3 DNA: TGTGCCAGCAGTCGAGAGAGGACTACCTTCCACGAGCAGTACTTC. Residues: CASSRERTTFHEQYF. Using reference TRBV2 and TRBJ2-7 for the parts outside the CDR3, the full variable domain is EPEVTQTPSHQVTQMGQEVILRCVPISNHLYFYWYRQILGQKVEFLVSFYNNEISEKSEIFDDQFSVERPDGSNFTLKIRSTKLEDSAMYFCASSRERTTFHEQYFGPGTRLTVT.

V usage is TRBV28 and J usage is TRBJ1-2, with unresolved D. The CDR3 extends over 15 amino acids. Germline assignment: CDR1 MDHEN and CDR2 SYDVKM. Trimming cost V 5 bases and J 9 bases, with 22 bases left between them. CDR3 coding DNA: TGTGCCAGCAGTCCACTCCAAGGACCCAGAGATAGCTACACCTTC. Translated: CASSPLQGPRDSYTF.

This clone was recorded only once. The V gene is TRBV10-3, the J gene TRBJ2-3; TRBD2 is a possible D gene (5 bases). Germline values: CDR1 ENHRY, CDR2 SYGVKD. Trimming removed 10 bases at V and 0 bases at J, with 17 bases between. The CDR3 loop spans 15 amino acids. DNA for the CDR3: TGTGCCACCACCAGGTTCGGGGTTAGCACAGATACGCAGTATTTT. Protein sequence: CATTRFGVSTDTQYF.

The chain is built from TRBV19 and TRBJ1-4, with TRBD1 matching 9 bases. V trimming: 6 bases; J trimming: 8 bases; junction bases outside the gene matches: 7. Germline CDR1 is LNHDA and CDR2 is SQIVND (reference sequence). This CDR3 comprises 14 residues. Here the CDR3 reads CASSLTGGSEKLFF. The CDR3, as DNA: TGTGCCAGTAGCCTGACAGGGGGAAGCGAAAAACTGTTTTTT.

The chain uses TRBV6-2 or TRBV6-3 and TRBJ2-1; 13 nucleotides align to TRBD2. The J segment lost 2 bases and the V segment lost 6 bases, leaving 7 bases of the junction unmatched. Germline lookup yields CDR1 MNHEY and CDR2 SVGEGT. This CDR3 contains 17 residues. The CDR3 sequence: CASSLGTSGMAYNEQFF. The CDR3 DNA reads TGTGCCAGCAGCCTCGGGACTAGCGGGATGGCCTACAATGAGCAGTTCTTC.

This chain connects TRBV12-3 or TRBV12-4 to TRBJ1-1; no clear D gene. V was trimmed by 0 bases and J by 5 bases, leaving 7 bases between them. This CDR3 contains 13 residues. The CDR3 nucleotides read TGTGCCAGCAGTTTAGCGGTAGGGACTGAAGCTTTCTTT. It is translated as CASSLAVGTEAFF.

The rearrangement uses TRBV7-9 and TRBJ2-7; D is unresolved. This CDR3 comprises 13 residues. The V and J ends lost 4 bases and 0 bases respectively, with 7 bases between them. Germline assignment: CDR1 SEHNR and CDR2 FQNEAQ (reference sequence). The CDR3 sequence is CASSYGPSYEQYF. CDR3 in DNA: TGTGCCAGCAGCTACGGTCCCTCCTACGAGCAGTACTTC. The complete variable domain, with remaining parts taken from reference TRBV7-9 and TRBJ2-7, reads DTGVSQNPRHKITKRGQNVTFRCDPISEHNRLYWYRQTLGQGPEFLTYFQNEAQLEKSRLLSDRFSAERPKGSFSTLEIQRTEQGDSAMYLCASSYGPSYEQYFGPGTRLTVT.

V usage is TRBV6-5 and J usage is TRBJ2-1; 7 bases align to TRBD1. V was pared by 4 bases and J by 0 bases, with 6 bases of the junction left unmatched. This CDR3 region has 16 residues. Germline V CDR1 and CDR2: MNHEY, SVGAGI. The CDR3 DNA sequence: TGTGCCAGCAGTTCCCCAGGGGGTAGCTCCTACAATGAGCAGTTCTTC. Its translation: CASSSPGGSSYNEQFF.

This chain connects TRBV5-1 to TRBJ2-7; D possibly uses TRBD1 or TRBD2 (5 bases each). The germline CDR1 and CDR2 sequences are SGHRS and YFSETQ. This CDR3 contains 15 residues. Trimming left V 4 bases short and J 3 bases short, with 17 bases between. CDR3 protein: CASSQSGGEGYEQYF. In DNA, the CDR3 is TGCGCCAGCAGCCAATCTGGGGGAGAGGGCTACGAGCAGTACTTC.

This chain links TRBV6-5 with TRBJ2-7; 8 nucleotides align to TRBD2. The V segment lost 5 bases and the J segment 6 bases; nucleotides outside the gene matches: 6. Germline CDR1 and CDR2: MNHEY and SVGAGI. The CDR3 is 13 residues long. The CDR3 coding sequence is TGTGCCAGCAGTCGAGCGGGAGAGGCCGAGCAGTACTTC. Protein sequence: CASSRAGEAEQYF.